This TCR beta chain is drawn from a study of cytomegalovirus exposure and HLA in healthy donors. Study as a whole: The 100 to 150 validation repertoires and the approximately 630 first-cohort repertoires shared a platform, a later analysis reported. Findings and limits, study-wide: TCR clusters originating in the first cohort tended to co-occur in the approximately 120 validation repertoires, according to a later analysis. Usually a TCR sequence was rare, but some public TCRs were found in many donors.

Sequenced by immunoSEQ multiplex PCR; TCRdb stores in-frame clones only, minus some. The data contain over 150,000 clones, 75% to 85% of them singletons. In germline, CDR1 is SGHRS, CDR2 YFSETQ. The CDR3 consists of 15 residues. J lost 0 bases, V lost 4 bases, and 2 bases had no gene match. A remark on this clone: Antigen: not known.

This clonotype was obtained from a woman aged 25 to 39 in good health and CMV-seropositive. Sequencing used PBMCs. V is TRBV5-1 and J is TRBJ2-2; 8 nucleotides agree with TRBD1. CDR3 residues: CASSDRGTNTGELFF. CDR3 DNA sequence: TGCGCCAGCAGCGACAGGGGAACGAACACCGGGGAGCTGTTTTTT.